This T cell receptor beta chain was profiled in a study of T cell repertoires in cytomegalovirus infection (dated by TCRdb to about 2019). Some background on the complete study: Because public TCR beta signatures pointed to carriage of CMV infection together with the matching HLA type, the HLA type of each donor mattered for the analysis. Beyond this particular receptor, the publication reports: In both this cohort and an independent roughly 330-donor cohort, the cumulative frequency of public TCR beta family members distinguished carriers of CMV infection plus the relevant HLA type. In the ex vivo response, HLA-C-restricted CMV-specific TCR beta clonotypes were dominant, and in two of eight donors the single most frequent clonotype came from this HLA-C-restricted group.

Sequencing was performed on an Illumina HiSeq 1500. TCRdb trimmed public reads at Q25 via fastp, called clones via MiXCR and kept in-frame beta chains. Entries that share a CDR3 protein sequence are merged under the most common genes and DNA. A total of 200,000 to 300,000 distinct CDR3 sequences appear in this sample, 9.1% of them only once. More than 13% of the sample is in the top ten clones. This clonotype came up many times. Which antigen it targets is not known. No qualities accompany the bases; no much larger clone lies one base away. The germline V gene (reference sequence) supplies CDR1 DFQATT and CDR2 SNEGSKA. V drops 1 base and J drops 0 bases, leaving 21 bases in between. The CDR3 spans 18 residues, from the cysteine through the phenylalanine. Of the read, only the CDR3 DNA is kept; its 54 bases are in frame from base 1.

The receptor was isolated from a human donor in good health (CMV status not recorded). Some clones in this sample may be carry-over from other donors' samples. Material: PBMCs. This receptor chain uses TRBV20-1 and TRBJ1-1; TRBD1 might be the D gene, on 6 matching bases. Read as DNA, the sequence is TGCAGTGCTAGAGGCCAACAGGGTCTCGGCCTTATGAACACTGAAGCTTTCTTT. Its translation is CSARGQQGLGLMNTEAFF.